The clone carrying this T cell receptor (beta chain) was seen ten or more times. Its antigen is unidentified. Per germline, CDR1 GTSNPN and CDR2 SVGIG (reference sequence). The V gene lost 5 bases and the J gene lost 0 bases, with 10 bases spanning the gap. The CDR3 has 13 residues. These data come from a study of T cells after posttransplantation cyclophosphamide. Study-level results: Recipient CMV seropositivity and CMV reactivation strongly tracked TRB clonality.

The related graft donor's blood sample was taken on the day of bone marrow donation. Method: immunoSEQ multiplex PCR; TCRdb's copy keeps in-frame clones and lacks some. Listed for the sample are about 40,000 clones, none seen a single time. This chain connects TRBV30 to TRBJ1-1; D not certain. Sequencing was carried out using PBMCs. The sequence came from a woman in her 50s in good health and a related stem cell transplant donor. CDR3 bases: TGTGCCTGGGAACTTTTGGTGAACACTGAAGCTTTCTTT. Protein: CAWELLVNTEAFF.